The rows below give T cell receptor beta chains drawn from one sample of a study of cytomegalovirus exposure and HLA in healthy donors. Using immunoSEQ multiplex PCR, the repertoire was profiled, and TCRdb retains in-frame clones only, with some absent. The sample includes about 82,000 clones, 78% of them seen just once. The sample taken for sequencing was PBMCs. The receptors were sampled from a male donor in good health and CMV-seropositive. The CDR3 runs from the conserved cysteine through the conserved F or W. D genes are given only for firm matches. Clone size, where shown, is once, few, many, or a class for clones that have expanded.

CDR3aa,CDR3nt,abundance,j_gene,d_gene,v_gene
CASSPTGTPGNTIYF,TGTGCCAGCAGCCCTACAGGGACCCCTGGAAACACCATATATTTT,.,TRBJ1-3,.,TRBV11-2
CASSQVIGSSYPF,TGCGCCAGCAGCCAAGTTATAGGTTCTAGCTACCCCTTC,.,TRBJ1-2,.,TRBV4-1
CASSPAPGQGEVTEAFF,TGTGCCAGCTCACCCGCACCGGGACAGGGTGAAGTCACTGAAGCTTTCTTT,.,TRBJ1-1,TRBD1,TRBV18
CASSLAQAVGGPQHF,TGTGCCAGCAGCTTAGCGCAGGCAGTCGGGGGGCCCCAGCATTTT,.,TRBJ1-5,.,TRBV7-2
CSVEDVEYEAGLGDTQYF,TGCAGCGTTGAAGATGTTGAGTACGAAGCGGGGTTGGGAGATACGCAGTATTTT,.,TRBJ2-3,TRBD2,TRBV29-1
CATVPTDTQYF,TGCGCCACCGTCCCCACAGATACGCAGTATTTT,.,TRBJ2-3,.,TRBV10-2
CSVRTDTQYF,TGCAGCGTCCGGACAGATACGCAGTATTTT,.,TRBJ2-3,.,TRBV29-1
CASSGQMNTEAFF,TGTGCCAGCAGCGGGCAGATGAACACTGAAGCTTTCTTT,.,TRBJ1-1,.,TRBV14
CASSPDRVRIHNEQFF,TGTGCCAGTAGCCCCGACAGGGTACGGATCCACAATGAGCAGTTCTTC,.,TRBJ2-1,TRBD1,TRBV19
CSLKKGGDYNEQFF,TGCAGCCTGAAGAAGGGGGGGGATTACAATGAGCAGTTCTTC,.,TRBJ2-1,.,TRBV29-1
CASSLDTSSSGELFF,TGTGCCAGCAGCTTGGACACCTCCTCGTCCGGGGAGCTGTTTTTT,once,TRBJ2-2,.,TRBV7-2
CSGGGVLLTDTQYF,TGCAGCGGAGGGGGGGTACTCCTCACAGATACGCAGTATTTT,.,TRBJ2-3,.,TRBV29-1
CASSQIDRGATQYF,TGCGCCAGCAGCCAGATAGACAGGGGTGCGACCCAGTACTTC,few,TRBJ2-5,TRBD1,TRBV4-3
CAISVGTLQGEQYF,TGTGCCATCAGTGTGGGCACCCTCCAGGGCGAGCAGTACTTC,few,TRBJ2-7,.,TRBV10-3
CASSPPGAQVEQYF,TGTGCCAGCTCACCCCCAGGGGCGCAGGTGGAGCAGTACTTC,.,TRBJ2-7,.,TRBV18
CASSLPGYHEKLFF,TGTGCCAGTAGTCTACCGGGATATCATGAAAAACTGTTTTTT,.,TRBJ1-4,.,TRBV19
CASSILGGVKNIQYF,TGTGCCAGTAGTATTCTGGGGGGGGTCAAAAACATTCAGTACTTC,.,TRBJ2-4,TRBD2,TRBV19
CASSLGGIGGYEQYF,TGTGCCAGCAGCTTGGGAGGGATAGGTGGATACGAGCAGTACTTC,once,TRBJ2-7,.,TRBV5-4
CASSYSDRGLRGYTF,TGTGCCAGCAGTTACTCCGACAGGGGGCTCCGCGGCTACACCTTC,.,TRBJ1-2,TRBD1,TRBV6-5
CASSYSPPRDEKLFF,TGTGCCAGCAGTTACTCTCCCCCCCGGGATGAAAAACTGTTTTTT,few,TRBJ1-4,.,TRBV6-5
CARSQGTGAGYGYTF,TGCGCCCGCAGCCAGGGGACAGGGGCGGGCTATGGCTACACCTTC,once,TRBJ1-2,TRBD1,TRBV4-3
CASSQEGQGGSEAFF,TGCGCCAGCAGCCAAGAGGGGCAGGGAGGGTCTGAAGCTTTCTTT,few,TRBJ1-1,.,TRBV4-3
CASSSRLGKETQYF,TGTGCCAGCAGCTCCAGACTAGGGAAAGAGACCCAGTACTTC,.,TRBJ2-5,.,TRBV7-6
CATSGQTYEQYF,TGTGCCACCAGCGGACAGACCTACGAGCAGTACTTC,.,TRBJ2-7,.,TRBV15
CASTAGTGTQYF,TGTGCCAGTACCGCGGGAACAGGGACCCAGTACTTC,.,TRBJ2-5,.,TRBV19
CASSFGTGFTEAFF,TGTGCCAGCAGTTTCGGGACAGGGTTCACTGAAGCTTTCTTT,.,TRBJ1-1,TRBD1,TRBV27
CASRTRRQGSPDTQYF,TGTGCCAGCAGGACACGTCGACAGGGGAGCCCAGATACGCAGTATTTT,.,TRBJ2-3,TRBD1,TRBV7-8
CASSAGTGPYEQYF,TGTGCCAGCAGTGCGGGGACAGGGCCCTACGAGCAGTACTTC,.,TRBJ2-7,TRBD1,TRBV2
CASSPDREGYEQYF,TGCGCCAGCAGCCCCGACAGGGAAGGGTACGAGCAGTACTTC,.,TRBJ2-7,TRBD1,TRBV5-1
CASSQMTGEETQYF,TGCGCCAGCAGCCAAATGACAGGAGAAGAGACCCAGTACTTC,.,TRBJ2-5,.,TRBV4-3
CATSSRLAGAADTQYF,TGTGCCACCAGCTCCCGACTAGCGGGAGCGGCAGATACGCAGTATTTT,.,TRBJ2-3,TRBD2,TRBV15